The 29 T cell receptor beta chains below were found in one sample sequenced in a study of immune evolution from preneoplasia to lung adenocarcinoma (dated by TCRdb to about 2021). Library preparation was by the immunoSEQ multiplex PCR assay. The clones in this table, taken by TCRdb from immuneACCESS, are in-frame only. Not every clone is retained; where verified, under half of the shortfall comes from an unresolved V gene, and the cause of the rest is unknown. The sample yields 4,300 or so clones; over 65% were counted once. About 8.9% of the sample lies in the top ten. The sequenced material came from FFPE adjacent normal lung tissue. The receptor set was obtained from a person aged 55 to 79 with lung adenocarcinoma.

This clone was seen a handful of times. CDR3 DNA sequence: TGTGCCAGCAGCCCCCCAGGGTTCTCTGGAAACACCATATATTTT. Translated, it gives CASSPPGFSGNTIYF. The V call is TRBV11-2, the J call TRBJ1-3, with a weak D call TRBD1 (5 bases). Trimming took 5 bases from V and 0 from J, leaving 11 bases between them. The CDR3 is 15 residues long. Germline-derived CDR1 and CDR2 are SGHAT and FQNNGV. The whole variable domain, filled in from reference TRBV11-2 and TRBJ1-3, reads EAGVAQSPRYKIIEKRQSVAFWCNPISGHATLYWYQQILGQGPKLLIQFQNNGVVDDSQLPKDRFSAERLKGVDSTLKIQPAKLEDSAVYLCASSPPGFSGNTIYFGEGSWLTVV.

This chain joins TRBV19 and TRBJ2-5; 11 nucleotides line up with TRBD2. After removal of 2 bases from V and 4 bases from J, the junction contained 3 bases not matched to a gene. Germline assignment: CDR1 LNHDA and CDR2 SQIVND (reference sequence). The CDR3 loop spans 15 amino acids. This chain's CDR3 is CASSIMTSGVETQYF. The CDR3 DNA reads TGTGCCAGTAGTATAATGACTAGCGGGGTAGAGACCCAGTACTTC.

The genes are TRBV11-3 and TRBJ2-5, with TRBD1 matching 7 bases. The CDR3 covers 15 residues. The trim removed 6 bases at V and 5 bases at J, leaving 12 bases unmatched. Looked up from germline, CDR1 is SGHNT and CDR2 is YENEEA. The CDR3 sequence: CASSTRDSSWETQYF. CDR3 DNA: TGTGCCAGCAGTACCCGGGACAGCAGCTGGGAGACCCAGTACTTC.

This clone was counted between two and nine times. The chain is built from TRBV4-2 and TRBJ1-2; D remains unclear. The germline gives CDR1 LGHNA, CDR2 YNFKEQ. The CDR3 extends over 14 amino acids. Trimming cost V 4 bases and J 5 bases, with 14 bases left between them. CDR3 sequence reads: CASSLNNVGYGYTF. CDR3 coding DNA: TGTGCCAGCAGCCTCAACAATGTGGGTTATGGCTACACCTTC.

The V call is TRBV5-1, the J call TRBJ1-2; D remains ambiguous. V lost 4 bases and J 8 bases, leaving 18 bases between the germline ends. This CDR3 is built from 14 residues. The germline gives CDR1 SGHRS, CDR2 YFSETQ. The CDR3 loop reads CASSLLFSVLGYTF. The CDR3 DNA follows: TGCGCCAGCAGCCTGCTATTTTCGGTGCTCGGCTACACCTTC.

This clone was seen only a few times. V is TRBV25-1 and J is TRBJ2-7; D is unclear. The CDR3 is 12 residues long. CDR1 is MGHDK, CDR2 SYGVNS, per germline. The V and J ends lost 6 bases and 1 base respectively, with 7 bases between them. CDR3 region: CASSSSSYEQYF. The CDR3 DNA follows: TGTGCCAGCAGCTCGAGTTCCTACGAGCAGTACTTC.

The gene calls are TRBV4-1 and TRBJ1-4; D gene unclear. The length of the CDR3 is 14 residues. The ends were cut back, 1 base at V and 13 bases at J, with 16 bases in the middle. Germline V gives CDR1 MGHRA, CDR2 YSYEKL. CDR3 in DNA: TGCGCCAGCAGCCAAGGGTTAGGGCCGGGGAGACTGTTTTTT. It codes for CASSQGLGPGRLFF.

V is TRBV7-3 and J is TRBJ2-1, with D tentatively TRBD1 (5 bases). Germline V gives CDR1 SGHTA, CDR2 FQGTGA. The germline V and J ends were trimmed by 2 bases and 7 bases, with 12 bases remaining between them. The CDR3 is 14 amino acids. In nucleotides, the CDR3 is TGTGCCAGCAGCTTAGCCAGGGTAGGGAATGAGCAGTTCTTC. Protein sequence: CASSLARVGNEQFF.

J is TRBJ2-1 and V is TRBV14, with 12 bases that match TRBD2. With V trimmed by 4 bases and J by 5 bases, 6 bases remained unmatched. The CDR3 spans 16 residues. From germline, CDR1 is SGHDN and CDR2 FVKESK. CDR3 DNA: TGTGCCAGCAGCCCGATAGCTAGCGGGGGGGACAATGAGCAGTTCTTC. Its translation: CASSPIASGGDNEQFF.

The CDR3 nucleotides read TGTGCCAGCAGCCAAGATCTCGCGGCCAGGACAAGCTCCTACGAGCAGTACTTC. Protein sequence: CASSQDLAARTSSYEQYF. The V and J genes are TRBV4-2 and TRBJ2-7, with TRBD1 as a possible D gene (5 bases). The length of the CDR3 is 18 residues. V lost 0 bases and J 0 bases, leaving 18 bases between the germline ends. The germline V gene encodes CDR1 LGHNA and CDR2 YNFKEQ.

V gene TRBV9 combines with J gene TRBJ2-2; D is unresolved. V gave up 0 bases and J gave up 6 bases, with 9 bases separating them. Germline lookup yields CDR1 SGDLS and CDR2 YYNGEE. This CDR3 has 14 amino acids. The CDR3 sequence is CASSVGTDPGELFF. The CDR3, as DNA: TGTGCCAGCAGCGTAGGGACGGACCCCGGGGAGCTGTTTTTT.

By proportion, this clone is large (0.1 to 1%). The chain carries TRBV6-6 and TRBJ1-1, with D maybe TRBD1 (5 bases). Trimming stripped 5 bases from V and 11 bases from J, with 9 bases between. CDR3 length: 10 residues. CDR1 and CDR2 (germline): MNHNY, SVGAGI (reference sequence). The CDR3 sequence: CASSHWGAFF. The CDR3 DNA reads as TGTGCCAGCAGTCACTGGGGGGCTTTCTTT.

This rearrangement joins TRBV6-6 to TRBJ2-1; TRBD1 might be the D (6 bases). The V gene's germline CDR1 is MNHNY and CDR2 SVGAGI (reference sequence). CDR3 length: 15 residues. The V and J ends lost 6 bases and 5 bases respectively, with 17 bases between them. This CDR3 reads CASSYGQLTNNEQFF. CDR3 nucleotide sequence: TGTGCCAGCAGCTACGGACAGCTAACGAACAATGAGCAGTTCTTC.

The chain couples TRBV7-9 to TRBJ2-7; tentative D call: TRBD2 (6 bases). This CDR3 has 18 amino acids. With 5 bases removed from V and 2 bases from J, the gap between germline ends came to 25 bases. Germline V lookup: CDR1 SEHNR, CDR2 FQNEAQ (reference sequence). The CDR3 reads CASSHDINVGGAAYEQYF. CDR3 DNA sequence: TGTGCCAGCAGCCACGACATTAACGTGGGAGGTGCCGCCTACGAGCAGTACTTC.

The CDR3 coding sequence is TGCGCCAGCAGCCATCCCAGGACTAGCAATGTAGCCAAAAACATTCAGTACTTC. Translated, it gives CASSHPRTSNVAKNIQYF. This chain joins TRBV4-1 and TRBJ2-4, with 8 bases matching TRBD2. Germline trimming cut 3 bases from V and 0 bases from J; bases unmatched to any gene: 10. This CDR3 contains 18 residues. The germline V gene has CDR1 MGHRA and CDR2 YSYEKL.

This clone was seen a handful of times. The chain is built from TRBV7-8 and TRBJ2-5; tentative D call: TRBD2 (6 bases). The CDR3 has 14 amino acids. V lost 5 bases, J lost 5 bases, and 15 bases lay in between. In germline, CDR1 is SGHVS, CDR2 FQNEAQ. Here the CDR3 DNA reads TGTGCCAGCAGCCCGACTAGGTTAACGGAGACCCAGTACTTC. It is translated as CASSPTRLTETQYF. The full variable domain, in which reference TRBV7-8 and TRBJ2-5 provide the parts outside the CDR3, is GAGVSQSPRYKVAKRGQDVALRCDPISGHVSLFWYQQALGQGPEFLTYFQNEAQLDKSGLPSDRFFAERPEGSVSTLKIQRTQQEDSAVYLCASSPTRLTETQYFGPGTRLLVL.

CDR3 loop: CAWSSQGYTEAFF. The CDR3 bases are TGTGCCTGGAGCAGCCAGGGGTACACTGAAGCTTTCTTT. The chain recombines TRBV30 with TRBJ1-1; tentatively, D is TRBD1 (6 bases). The CDR3 covers 13 residues. Trimming removed 3 bases from V and 3 bases from J, with 11 bases in between. CDR1 and CDR2 from the germline V gene are GTSNPN and SVGIG (reference sequence).

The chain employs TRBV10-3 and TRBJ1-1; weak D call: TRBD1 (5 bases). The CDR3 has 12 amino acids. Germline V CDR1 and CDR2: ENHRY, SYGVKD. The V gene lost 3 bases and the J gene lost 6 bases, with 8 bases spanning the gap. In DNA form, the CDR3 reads TGTGCCATCAGTGACGGGGGAGCTGAAGCTTTCTTT. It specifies CAISDGGAEAFF.

CDR3 nucleotides: TGTGCCAGCAGTCCCGACAGGGGAAGTCAGCCCCAGCATTTT. This gives the protein CASSPDRGSQPQHF. V gene TRBV6-5 combines with J gene TRBJ1-5, with 8 bases identical to TRBD1. CDR1 and CDR2 from the germline V gene are MNHEY and SVGAGI. The CDR3 runs to 14 residues. Unmatched junction bases numbered 6, after V lost 5 bases and J lost 6 bases.

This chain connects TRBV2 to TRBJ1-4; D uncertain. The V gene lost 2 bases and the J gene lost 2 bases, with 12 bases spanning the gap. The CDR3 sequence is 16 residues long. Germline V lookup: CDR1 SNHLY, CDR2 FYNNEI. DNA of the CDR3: TGTGCCAGCAGTGAACGAAGGCTGGGGACTAATGAAAAACTGTTTTTT. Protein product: CASSERRLGTNEKLFF.

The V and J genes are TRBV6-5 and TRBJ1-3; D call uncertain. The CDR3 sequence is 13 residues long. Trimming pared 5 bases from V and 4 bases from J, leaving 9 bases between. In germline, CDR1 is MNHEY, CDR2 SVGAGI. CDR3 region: CASSRTGGNTIYF. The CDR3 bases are TGTGCCAGCAGTAGGACCGGCGGAAACACCATATATTTT.

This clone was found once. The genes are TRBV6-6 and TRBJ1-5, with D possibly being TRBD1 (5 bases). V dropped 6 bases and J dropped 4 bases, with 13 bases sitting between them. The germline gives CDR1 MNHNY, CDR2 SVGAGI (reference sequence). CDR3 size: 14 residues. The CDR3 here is CASSQDTYNQPQHF. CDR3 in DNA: TGTGCCAGCAGCCAGGACACCTATAATCAGCCCCAGCATTTT.

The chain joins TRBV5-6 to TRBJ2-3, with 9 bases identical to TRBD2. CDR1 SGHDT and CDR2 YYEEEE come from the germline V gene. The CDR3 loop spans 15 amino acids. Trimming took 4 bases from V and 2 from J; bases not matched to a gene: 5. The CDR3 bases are TGTGCCAGCAGCCTTAGCGGGGGAGTCACAGATACGCAGTATTTT. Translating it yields CASSLSGGVTDTQYF.

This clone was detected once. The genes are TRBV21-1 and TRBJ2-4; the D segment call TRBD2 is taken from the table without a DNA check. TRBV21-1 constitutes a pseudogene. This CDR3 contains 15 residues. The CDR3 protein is CASSIEGSAKNIQYF. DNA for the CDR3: TGTGCCAGCAGCATAGAGGGTTCGGCCAAAAACATTCAGTACTTC.

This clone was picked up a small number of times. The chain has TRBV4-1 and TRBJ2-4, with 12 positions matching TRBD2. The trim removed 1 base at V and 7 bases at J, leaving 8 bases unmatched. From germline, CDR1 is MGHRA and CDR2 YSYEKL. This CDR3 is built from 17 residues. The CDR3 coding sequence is TGCGCCAGCAGCCAAGGCGGACTAGCGGGGATTATGAACATTCAGTACTTC. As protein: CASSQGGLAGIMNIQYF.

As DNA, the CDR3 is TGTGCCTGGAGTAGAGGGGGAGAGACCCAGTACTTC. It yields the protein CAWSRGGETQYF. The chain joins TRBV30 to TRBJ2-5, with D possibly being TRBD1 (6 bases). CDR1 is GTSNPN, CDR2 SVGIG, per germline (reference sequence). The CDR3 has 12 amino acids. With 2 bases removed from V and 4 bases from J, the gap between germline ends came to 8 bases.

CDR3 region: CASSRTGDTGNTIYF. The CDR3 bases are TGTGCCAGCAGCCGCACGGGGGACACTGGAAACACCATATATTTT. The chain is built from TRBV7-2 and TRBJ1-3; maybe TRBD1 (6 bases). This CDR3 spans 15 amino acids. V shed 5 bases and J shed 2 bases, with 13 bases lying between them. The germline V gene has CDR1 SGHTA and CDR2 FQGNSA.

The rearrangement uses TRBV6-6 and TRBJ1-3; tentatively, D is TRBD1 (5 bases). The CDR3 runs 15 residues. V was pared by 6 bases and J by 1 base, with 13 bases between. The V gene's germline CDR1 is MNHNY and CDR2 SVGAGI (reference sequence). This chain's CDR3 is CASSLDTGSGNTIYF. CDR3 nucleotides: TGTGCCAGCAGCCTGGACACCGGGTCTGGAAACACCATATATTTT.

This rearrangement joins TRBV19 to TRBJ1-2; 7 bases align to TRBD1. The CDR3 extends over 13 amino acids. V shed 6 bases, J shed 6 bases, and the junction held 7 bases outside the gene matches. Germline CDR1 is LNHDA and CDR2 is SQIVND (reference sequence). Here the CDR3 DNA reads TGTGCCAGTAGCGAGGGGGCGATCCATGGCTACACCTTC. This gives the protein CASSEGAIHGYTF.